This TCR beta chain originates from a study of blood T cell repertoires in COVID-19. At the level of the study: Samples taken during acute and convalescent COVID-19 were collected in the United States, Italy and Spain.

This CDR3 spans 16 amino acids. The germline V and J ends were trimmed by 4 bases and 3 bases, with 19 bases remaining between them. In germline, CDR1 is SGHAT, CDR2 FQNNGV. Only in-frame clones appear in the TCRdb table, and some are missing; sequencing was by immunoSEQ multiplex PCR. This table has roughly 79,000 clones, 85% to 90% appearing once. The sequenced sample consisted of peripheral blood. The rearrangement links TRBV11-2 to TRBJ2-7, with a tentative D call TRBD1 (5 bases). The clonotype originates from a man aged 50-59 years with active COVID-19. The CDR3 sequence: CASSSTLKAGRYEQYF. DNA for the CDR3: TGTGCCAGCAGCTCTACCCTGAAGGCAGGGCGCTACGAGCAGTACTTC.